This passage covers 14 T cell receptor beta chains from one sample sequenced in a study of blood T cell repertoires in COVID-19. Sequenced by immunoSEQ multiplex PCR; TCRdb stores in-frame clones only, minus some. The sample lists around 270,000 clones, around 80% occurring once. Sequencing was performed on peripheral blood. All receptors come from a man in his sixties with acute or convalescent COVID-19.

The chain carries TRBV12-3 or TRBV12-4 and TRBJ2-7; 9 bases align to TRBD1. CDR3 length equals 13 residues. The trim removed 6 bases at V and 4 bases at J, leaving 4 bases unmatched. The CDR3, as DNA: TGTGCCAGCAGACGGACAGGGGAATACGAGCAGTACTTC. As protein: CASRRTGEYEQYF.

The V and J genes are TRBV7-2 and TRBJ1-5; TRBD1 is a possible D gene (5 bases). The CDR3 is 14 amino acids. Trimming pared 2 bases from V and 6 bases from J, leaving 11 bases between. CDR1 SGHTA and CDR2 FQGNSA come from the germline V gene. The CDR3 here is CASSLSRDGQPQHF. Written as DNA, the CDR3 is TGTGCCAGCAGCTTAAGCAGGGATGGTCAGCCCCAGCATTTT.

The chain is built from TRBV4-2 and TRBJ1-4; unclear D gene. Trimming removed 1 base from V and 8 bases from J, with 11 bases in between. CDR3 length: 14 residues. In germline, CDR1 is LGHNA, CDR2 YNFKEQ. CDR3 sequence (DNA): TGTGCCAGCAGCCAAGGGCAGACTGGGGAAAAACTGTTTTTT. It encodes CASSQGQTGEKLFF.

The chain uses TRBV10-3 and TRBJ1-2, with a weak D call TRBD1 (5 bases). Looked up from germline, CDR1 is ENHRY and CDR2 is SYGVKD. Trimming stripped 4 bases from V and 2 bases from J, with 14 bases between. This CDR3 has 15 residues. This CDR3 reads CAISVGQGSNYGYTF. The CDR3 coding sequence is TGTGCCATCAGTGTAGGGCAGGGTTCGAACTATGGCTACACCTTC.

The chain carries TRBV4-1 and TRBJ1-5, with TRBD1 matching over 9 bases. Germline CDR1 is MGHRA and CDR2 is YSYEKL. This CDR3 spans 16 amino acids. J gave up 7 bases and V 4 bases, and 11 bases lay outside the gene matches. CDR3 bases: TGCGCCAGCAGCCCCAGTCCCGGGACAGGGAAGCAGCCCCAGCATTTT. Its translation is CASSPSPGTGKQPQHF.

This clone has just a few counts. The rearrangement links TRBV5-1 to TRBJ2-3; 8 nucleotides align to TRBD1. CDR3 length: 13 residues. Losses at the gene ends were 4 bases for V and 6 bases for J; bases not matched to a gene: 4. Germline CDR1 is SGHRS and CDR2 is YFSETQ. CDR3 residues: CASSATGVDTQYF. CDR3 nucleotides: TGCGCCAGCAGCGCGACAGGGGTCGATACGCAGTATTTT.

This chain links TRBV5-1 with TRBJ2-5; TRBD2 agrees at 11 bases. CDR1 and CDR2 from the germline V gene are SGHRS and YFSETQ. There are 14 residues in the CDR3. Unmatched junction bases numbered 4, after V lost 5 bases and J lost 4 bases. CDR3 DNA sequence: TGCGCCAGCAGTCCTGGGACTAGCGGAGAGACCCAGTACTTC. It is translated as CASSPGTSGETQYF.

This clone was recorded once. CDR3: CASRTGTSNTGELFF. DNA for the CDR3: TGTGCCAGCAGGACCGGGACTAGCAACACCGGGGAGCTGTTTTTT. This rearrangement joins TRBV3-1 (or the pseudogene TRBV3-2) to TRBJ2-2; TRBD2 agrees at 9 bases. V was pared by 6 bases and J by 2 bases, with 4 bases of the junction left unmatched. CDR3 length: 15 residues. Germline CDR1 is LGHDT and CDR2 is YNNKEL (reference sequence).

V and J are TRBV5-1 and TRBJ2-7; 10 bases match TRBD2. The CDR3 loop spans 17 amino acids. The junction had 10 bases not matched to a gene; V was cut back by 2 bases and J by 2 bases. Germline V CDR1 and CDR2: SGHRS, YFSETQ. The CDR3 region is CASSLAGGALTTYEQYF. CDR3 bases: TGCGCCAGCAGCTTAGCGGGAGGGGCCCTTACCACCTACGAGCAGTACTTC.

This rearrangement joins TRBV7-8 to TRBJ1-2, with 7 positions matching TRBD1. The ends lost 6 bases at V and 5 bases at J; junction bases unmatched: 12. Per germline, CDR1 SGHVS and CDR2 FQNEAQ. This CDR3 has 15 residues. CDR3 nucleotides: TGTGCCAGCAGTCTGGGGACAGCCGGGGGATATGGCTACACCTTC. It specifies CASSLGTAGGYGYTF.

The genes are TRBV5-5 and TRBJ2-3; 8 bases line up with TRBD1. The germline V gene encodes CDR1 SGHKS and CDR2 YYEKEE (reference sequence). V dropped 4 bases and J dropped 3; count of bases not matched to a gene: 4. The length of the CDR3 is 14 residues. The DNA for the CDR3 is TGTGCCAGCAGCATCGACAGGGGTACAGATACGCAGTATTTT. It translates to CASSIDRGTDTQYF.

V gene TRBV3-1 (or the pseudogene TRBV3-2) combines with J gene TRBJ2-3, with D tentatively TRBD1 (6 bases). CDR3 length equals 15 residues. Trimming shortened V by 4 bases and J by 2 bases, and 13 bases separated the two germline ends. Germline CDR1 reads LGHDT; CDR2 reads YNNKEL (reference sequence). DNA of the CDR3: TGTGCCAGCAGCCGACACAGGGCCGACACAGATACGCAGTATTTT. Protein sequence: CASSRHRADTDTQYF.

The chain combines TRBV19 with TRBJ1-1; D call uncertain. The CDR3 covers 14 residues. Per germline, CDR1 LNHDA and CDR2 SQIVND (reference sequence). The V end was cut by 3 bases, the J end by 1 base, with 9 bases between. This CDR3 reads CASSIQVTNTEAFF. The CDR3 region has the DNA TGTGCCAGTAGTATTCAGGTGACGAACACTGAAGCTTTCTTT.

The chain links TRBV14 to TRBJ2-3; 9 bases are shared with TRBD2. The ends lost 3 bases at V and 1 base at J; junction bases unmatched: 2. CDR3 length: 15 residues. Germline V gene lookup returns CDR1 SGHDN and CDR2 FVKESK. CDR3 bases: TGTGCCAGCAGCCAGAGACTAGCGGGCACAGATACGCAGTATTTT. This encodes CASSQRLAGTDTQYF.